The next 15 T cell receptor beta chains were all read from a single sample in a study of cytomegalovirus exposure and HLA in healthy donors. PCR primers comprised 60 Vbeta and 13 Jbeta primers. The protocol was immunoSEQ multiplex PCR, while the TCRdb copy is restricted to in-frame clones and leaves out a portion. Altogether roughly 120,000 clones are present, about three quarters being singletons, with the ten largest covering roughly 0.99%. The sample taken for sequencing was PBMCs. The receptors shown here come from a woman aged 25 to 39 in good health and CMV-seronegative.

The J gene is TRBJ2-4, the V gene TRBV5-6; a weak D match, TRBD1 (5 bases). CDR3 length equals 19 residues. Trimming shortened V by 10 bases and J by 3 bases, and 32 bases separated the two germline ends. Germline assignment: CDR1 SGHDT and CDR2 YYEEEE. CDR3 DNA: TGTGCCTTCCCCTATTTCCTCCGGCAGGGATCGGCGCGCAAAAACATTCAGTACTTC. Residues: CAFPYFLRQGSARKNIQYF. Full variable domain (rest looked up from reference TRBV5-6 and TRBJ2-4): DAGVTQSPTHLIKTRGQQVTLRCSPKSGHDTVSWYQQALGQGPQFIFQYYEEEERQRGNFPDRFSGHQFPNYSSELNVNALLLGDSALYLCAFPYFLRQGSARKNIQYFGAGTRLSVL.

The chain couples TRBV4-2 to TRBJ2-2; the match to TRBD2 covers 11 bases. This CDR3 is 17 amino acids long. V shed 1 base, J shed 5 bases, and the junction held 6 bases outside the gene matches. Germline CDR1 and CDR2: LGHNA and YNFKEQ. The CDR3 region has the DNA TGTGCCAGCAGCCAAGCCCAACTAGCGGGGGCAACCGGGGAGCTGTTTTTT. Its protein is CASSQAQLAGATGELFF.

This clone was counted a single time. V usage is TRBV15 and J usage is TRBJ1-4, with TRBD1 matching 7 bases. With 3 bases clipped from V and 8 bases from J, the junction kept 6 bases outside the gene matches. From germline, CDR1 is LNHNV and CDR2 YYDKDF (reference sequence). The CDR3 spans 14 residues. The CDR3 region is CATSRTGFREKLFF. The CDR3 DNA follows: TGTGCCACCAGCAGGACAGGGTTTAGAGAAAAACTGTTTTTT.

The gene calls are TRBV5-1 and TRBJ2-1, with D possibly matching TRBD2 (6 bases). Germline V gene lookup returns CDR1 SGHRS and CDR2 YFSETQ. V lost 4 bases and J lost 6, with 14 bases in between. This CDR3 comprises 14 residues. The CDR3 nucleotides read TGCGCCAGCAGCCCGGACTACTCATCCAATGAGCAGTTCTTC. As protein: CASSPDYSSNEQFF.

V and J are TRBV5-1 and TRBJ2-2, with 9 positions matching TRBD1. J gave up 6 bases and V 2 bases, and 5 bases lay outside the gene matches. In germline, CDR1 is SGHRS, CDR2 YFSETQ. This CDR3 contains 15 residues. DNA of the CDR3: TGCGCCAGCAGCTTAACAGGGGGCTTGGCCGGGGAGCTGTTTTTT. It codes for CASSLTGGLAGELFF.

The gene calls are TRBV30 and TRBJ2-2, with 9 bases matching TRBD1. CDR3 size: 15 residues. Germline CDR1 reads GTSNPN; CDR2 reads SVGIG (reference sequence). The trim removed 3 bases at V and 5 bases at J, leaving 7 bases unmatched. The CDR3 loop reads CAWSRGQGGTGELFF. CDR3 DNA: TGTGCCTGGAGCAGGGGACAGGGCGGGACCGGGGAGCTGTTTTTT.

The rearrangement links TRBV19 to TRBJ2-7; D remains unclear. This CDR3 has 13 amino acids. The V gene's germline CDR1 is LNHDA and CDR2 SQIVND (reference sequence). The V and J ends lost 5 bases and 3 bases respectively, with 11 bases between them. CDR3 DNA: TGTGCCAGTAGTCCCCCGCCAGTCTACGAGCAGTACTTC. The encoded protein is CASSPPPVYEQYF.

This clone was recorded a few times. The chain couples TRBV30 to TRBJ2-1, with D possibly TRBD2 on 5 matching bases. V lost 0 bases, J lost 9 bases, and 9 bases lay in between. Germline loops: CDR1 GTSNPN, CDR2 SVGIG (reference sequence). This CDR3 spans 12 amino acids. CDR3 nucleotides: TGTGCCTGGAGTGTACCCGGGATTGAGCAGTTCTTC. This codes for CAWSVPGIEQFF.

The rearrangement uses TRBV11-3 and TRBJ2-7; 8 positions match TRBD2. Per germline, CDR1 SGHNT and CDR2 YENEEA. Trimming removed 5 bases from V and 6 bases from J; junction bases left unmatched: 21. The CDR3 is 18 amino acids. The CDR3 DNA reads TGTGCCAGCAGCCTAATGGGGGGCGGGAGCGGGAGAAGGGGCGAGCAGTACTTC. Amino acids: CASSLMGGGSGRRGEQYF.

The V call is TRBV7-2, the J call TRBJ2-7; 11 bases map to TRBD2. The CDR3 runs 16 residues. Germline V lookup: CDR1 SGHTA, CDR2 FQGNSA. V trimming: 0 bases; J trimming: 4 bases; junction bases outside the gene matches: 5. CDR3 DNA: TGTGCCAGCAGCTTAGCACTAGCGGGAGTATTTTACGAGCAGTACTTC. It codes for CASSLALAGVFYEQYF.

This rearrangement joins TRBV5-6 to TRBJ2-7; TRBD1 is a possible D gene (7 bases). The CDR3 spans 13 residues. Germline V gives CDR1 SGHDT, CDR2 YYEEEE. Trimming cost V 5 bases and J 7 bases, with 16 bases left between them. The CDR3: CASRSDRAGEQYF. CDR3 DNA sequence: TGTGCCAGCAGGTCCGACAGGGCGGGGGAGCAGTACTTC.

V gene TRBV4-1 combines with J gene TRBJ1-5, with D possibly being TRBD1 (5 bases). Germline assignment: CDR1 MGHRA and CDR2 YSYEKL. This CDR3 region has 17 residues. Trimming removed 3 bases from V and 7 bases from J, with 22 bases in between. Here the CDR3 reads CASSHHYLGGDQQPQHF. The CDR3 DNA reads as TGCGCCAGCAGCCACCACTATCTCGGGGGGGACCAACAGCCCCAGCATTTT.

This chain links TRBV10-2 with TRBJ2-3; the D gene is possibly TRBD2 (6 bases). This CDR3 comprises 12 residues. Germline-derived CDR1 and CDR2 are WSHSY and SAAADI. V was shortened by 6 bases and J by 4 bases, with 8 bases between the two germline ends. The CDR3 is CASRGGADTQYF. As DNA, the CDR3 is TGCGCCAGCAGGGGGGGTGCAGATACGCAGTATTTT.

The chain is built from TRBV7-9 and TRBJ2-1; 8 bases align to TRBD1. Looked up from germline, CDR1 is SEHNR and CDR2 is FQNEAQ (reference sequence). CDR3 size: 13 residues. J gave up 3 bases and V 8 bases, and 3 bases lay outside the gene matches. The CDR3 protein is CASSGGLYNEQFF. The CDR3 bases are TGTGCCAGCTCAGGGGGCCTCTACAATGAGCAGTTCTTC.

This clone was detected a few times. The V gene is TRBV5-6, the J gene TRBJ2-7; 7 bases align to TRBD1. Trimming took 5 bases from V and 0 from J; bases not matched to a gene: 8. Germline-derived CDR1 and CDR2 are SGHDT and YYEEEE. The CDR3 loop spans 15 amino acids. CDR3 coding DNA: TGTGCCAGCAGGCATAACAGGGGACCCTCCTACGAGCAGTACTTC. Amino acids: CASRHNRGPSYEQYF.